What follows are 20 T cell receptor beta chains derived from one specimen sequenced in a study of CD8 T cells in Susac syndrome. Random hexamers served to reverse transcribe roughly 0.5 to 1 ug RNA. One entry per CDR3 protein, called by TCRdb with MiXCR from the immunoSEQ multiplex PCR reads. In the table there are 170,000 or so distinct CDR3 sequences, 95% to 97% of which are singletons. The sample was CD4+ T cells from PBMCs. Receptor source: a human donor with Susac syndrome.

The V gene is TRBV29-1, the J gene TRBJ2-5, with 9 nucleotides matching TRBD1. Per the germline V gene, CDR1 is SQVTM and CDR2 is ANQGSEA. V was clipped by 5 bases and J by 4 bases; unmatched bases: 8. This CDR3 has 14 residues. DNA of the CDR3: TGCAGCGTTCAAAGGGGGGACAGGGCAGAGACCCAGTACTTC. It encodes CSVQRGDRAETQYF.

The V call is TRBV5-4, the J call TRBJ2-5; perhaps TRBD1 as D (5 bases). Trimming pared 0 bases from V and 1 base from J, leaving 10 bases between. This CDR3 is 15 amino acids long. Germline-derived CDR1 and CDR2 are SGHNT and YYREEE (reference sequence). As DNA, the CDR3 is TGTGCCAGCAGCTTGGGGGGCGGCAGCCAAGAGACCCAGTACTTC. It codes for CASSLGGGSQETQYF.

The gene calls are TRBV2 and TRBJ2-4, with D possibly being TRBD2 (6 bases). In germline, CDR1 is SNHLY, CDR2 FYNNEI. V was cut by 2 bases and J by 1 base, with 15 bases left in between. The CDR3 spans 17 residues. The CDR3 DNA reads TGTGCCAGCAGTGAAATGGTAGGCGGAGGGGCCAAAAACATTCAGTACTTC. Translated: CASSEMVGGGAKNIQYF.

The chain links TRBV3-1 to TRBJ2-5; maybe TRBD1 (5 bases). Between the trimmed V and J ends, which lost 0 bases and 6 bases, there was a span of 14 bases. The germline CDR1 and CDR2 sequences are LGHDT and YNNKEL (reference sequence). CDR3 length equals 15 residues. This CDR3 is CASSQDLGQGQTQYF. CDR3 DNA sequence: TGTGCCAGCAGCCAAGATTTGGGGCAGGGCCAGACCCAGTACTTC.

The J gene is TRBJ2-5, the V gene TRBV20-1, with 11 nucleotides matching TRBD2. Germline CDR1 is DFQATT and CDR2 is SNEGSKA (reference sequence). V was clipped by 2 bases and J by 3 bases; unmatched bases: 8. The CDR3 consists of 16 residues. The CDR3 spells CSARPSGGLTKETQYF. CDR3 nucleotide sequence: TGCAGTGCTAGACCTAGCGGGGGGCTTACTAAAGAGACCCAGTACTTC.

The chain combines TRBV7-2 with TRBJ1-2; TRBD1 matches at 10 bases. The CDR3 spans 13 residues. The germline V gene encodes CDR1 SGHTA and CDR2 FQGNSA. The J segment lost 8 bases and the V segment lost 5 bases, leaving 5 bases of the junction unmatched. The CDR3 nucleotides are TGTGCCAGCAGCCAGGACAGGGGGGGCGGCTACACCTTC. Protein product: CASSQDRGGGYTF.

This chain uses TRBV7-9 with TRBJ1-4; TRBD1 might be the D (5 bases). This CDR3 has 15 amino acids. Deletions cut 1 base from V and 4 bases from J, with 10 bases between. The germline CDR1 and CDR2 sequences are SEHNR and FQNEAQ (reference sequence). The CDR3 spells CASSLGDARNEKLFF. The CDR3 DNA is TGTGCCAGCAGCTTAGGGGACGCCCGTAATGAAAAACTGTTTTTT.

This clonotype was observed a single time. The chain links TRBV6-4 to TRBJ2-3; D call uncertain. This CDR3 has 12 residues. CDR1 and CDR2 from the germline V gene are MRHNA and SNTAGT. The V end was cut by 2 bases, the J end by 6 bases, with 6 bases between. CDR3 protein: CASSDHADTQYF. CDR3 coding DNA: TGTGCCAGCAGTGACCACGCCGATACGCAGTATTTT.

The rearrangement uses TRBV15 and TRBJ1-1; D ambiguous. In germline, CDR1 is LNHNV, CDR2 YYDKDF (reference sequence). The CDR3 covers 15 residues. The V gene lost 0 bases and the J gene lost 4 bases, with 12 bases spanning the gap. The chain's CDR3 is CATSRDMRLGTEAFF. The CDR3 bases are TGTGCCACCAGCAGAGATATGCGACTGGGCACTGAAGCTTTCTTT. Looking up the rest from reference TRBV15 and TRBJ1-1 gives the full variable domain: DAMVIQNPRYQVTQFGKPVTLSCSQTLNHNVMYWYQQKSSQAPKLLFHYYDKDFNNEADTPDNFQSRRPNTSFCFLDIRSPGLGDTAMYLCATSRDMRLGTEAFFGQGTRLTVV.

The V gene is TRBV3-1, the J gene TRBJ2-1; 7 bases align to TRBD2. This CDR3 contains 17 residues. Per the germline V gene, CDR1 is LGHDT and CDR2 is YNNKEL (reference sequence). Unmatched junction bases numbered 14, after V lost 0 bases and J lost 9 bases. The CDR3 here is CASSQEGAGVRRTEQFF. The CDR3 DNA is TGTGCCAGCAGCCAAGAGGGCGCGGGAGTAAGGAGGACTGAGCAGTTCTTC.

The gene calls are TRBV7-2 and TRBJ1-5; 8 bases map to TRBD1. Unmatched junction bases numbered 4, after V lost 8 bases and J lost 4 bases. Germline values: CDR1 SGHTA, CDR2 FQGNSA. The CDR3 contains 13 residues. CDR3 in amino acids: CASGRQGNQPQHF. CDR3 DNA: TGTGCCAGCGGAAGACAGGGGAATCAGCCCCAGCATTTT.

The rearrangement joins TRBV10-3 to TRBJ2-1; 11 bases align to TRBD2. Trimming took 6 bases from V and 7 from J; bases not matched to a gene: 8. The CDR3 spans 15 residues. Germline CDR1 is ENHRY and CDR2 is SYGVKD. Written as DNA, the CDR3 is TGTGCCATCAGCCCTACTAGCGGGAGTGGTAATGAGCAGTTCTTC. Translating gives CAISPTSGSGNEQFF.

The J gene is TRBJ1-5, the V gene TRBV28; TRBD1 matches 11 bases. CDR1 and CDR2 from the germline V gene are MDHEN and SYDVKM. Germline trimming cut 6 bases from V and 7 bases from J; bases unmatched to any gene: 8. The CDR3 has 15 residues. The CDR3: CASSQSGQGAQPQHF. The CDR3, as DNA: TGTGCCAGCAGCCAATCTGGACAGGGGGCACAGCCCCAGCATTTT. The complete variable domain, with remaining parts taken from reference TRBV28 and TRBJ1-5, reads DVKVTQSSRYLVKRTGEKVFLECVQDMDHENMFWYRQDPGLGLRLIYFSYDVKMKEKGDIPEGYSVSREKKERFSLILESASTNQTSMYLCASSQSGQGAQPQHFGDGTRLSIL.

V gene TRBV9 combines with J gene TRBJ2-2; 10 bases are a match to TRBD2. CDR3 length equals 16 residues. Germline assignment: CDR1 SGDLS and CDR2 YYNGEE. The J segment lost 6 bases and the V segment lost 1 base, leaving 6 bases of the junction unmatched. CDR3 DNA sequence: TGTGCCAGCAGCGTAACAGCGGGGGGGTCCCCCGGGGAGCTGTTTTTT. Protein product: CASSVTAGGSPGELFF.

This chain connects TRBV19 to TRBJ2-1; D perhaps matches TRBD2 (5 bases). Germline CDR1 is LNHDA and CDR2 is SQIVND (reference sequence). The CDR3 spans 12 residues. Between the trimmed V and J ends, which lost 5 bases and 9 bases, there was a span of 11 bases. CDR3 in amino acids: CASSQRVGEQFF. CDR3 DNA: TGTGCCAGTAGTCAGAGGGTGGGTGAGCAGTTCTTC.

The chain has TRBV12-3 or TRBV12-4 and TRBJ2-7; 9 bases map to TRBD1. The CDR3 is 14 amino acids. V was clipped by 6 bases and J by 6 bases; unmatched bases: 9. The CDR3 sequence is CASSPHRGRREQYF. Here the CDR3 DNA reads TGTGCCAGCAGCCCCCACAGGGGGCGGCGCGAGCAGTACTTC.

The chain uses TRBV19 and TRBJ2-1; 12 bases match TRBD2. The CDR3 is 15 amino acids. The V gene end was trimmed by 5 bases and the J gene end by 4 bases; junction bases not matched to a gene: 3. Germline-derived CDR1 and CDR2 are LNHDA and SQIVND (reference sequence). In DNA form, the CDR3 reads TGTGCCAGTAGTCTCACTAGCGGGAGGTACAATGAGCAGTTCTTC. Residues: CASSLTSGRYNEQFF.

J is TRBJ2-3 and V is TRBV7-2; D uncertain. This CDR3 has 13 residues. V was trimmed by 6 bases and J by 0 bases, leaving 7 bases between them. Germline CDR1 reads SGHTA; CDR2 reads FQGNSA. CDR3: CASRPPSTDTQYF. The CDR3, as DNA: TGTGCCAGCAGGCCCCCGAGCACAGATACGCAGTATTTT.

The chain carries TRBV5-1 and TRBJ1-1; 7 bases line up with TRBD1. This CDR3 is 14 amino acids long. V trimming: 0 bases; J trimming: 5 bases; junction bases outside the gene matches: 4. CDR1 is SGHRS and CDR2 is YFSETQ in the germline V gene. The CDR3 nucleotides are TGCGCCAGCAGCTTGGGACAGGGAAAGACTGAAGCTTTCTTT. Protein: CASSLGQGKTEAFF.

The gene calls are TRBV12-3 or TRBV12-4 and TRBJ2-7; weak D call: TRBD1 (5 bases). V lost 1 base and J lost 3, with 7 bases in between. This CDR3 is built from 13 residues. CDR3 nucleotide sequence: TGTGCCAGCAGTTTAGTGCAGGGCTACGAGCAGTACTTC. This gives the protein CASSLVQGYEQYF.